These 26 T cell receptor beta chains were all obtained from the same sample, sequenced in a study of blood T cell repertoires in COVID-19. The method was immunoSEQ multiplex PCR; TCRdb's version includes in-frame clones alone and lacks a portion of them. The profile covers about 140,000 clones, with roughly 89% appearing a single time and 8.9% taken by the ten largest. Sequencing was done on a sample of peripheral blood. The source of these receptors is a man aged 25 to 40 with COVID-19, enrolled during active disease.

The gene calls are TRBV7-9 and TRBJ2-5; D ambiguous. The CDR3 extends over 11 amino acids. From germline, CDR1 is SEHNR and CDR2 FQNEAQ (reference sequence). With 1 base removed from V and 10 bases from J, the gap between germline ends came to 7 bases. For the CDR3, the DNA is TGTGCCAGCAGCTTAGAACAGTTCCAGTACTTC. The encoded protein is CASSLEQFQYF.

This clone was seen only once. The chain recombines TRBV7-8 with TRBJ1-1; D call uncertain. Per germline, CDR1 SGHVS and CDR2 FQNEAQ. V was pared by 3 bases and J by 2 bases, with 10 bases between. The CDR3 spans 14 residues. In nucleotides, the CDR3 is TGTGCCAGCAGCTTCAGCAGGACTAACACTGAAGCTTTCTTT. As protein: CASSFSRTNTEAFF.

J is TRBJ2-1 and V is TRBV4-2; weak D call: TRBD2 (5 bases). Deletions cut 0 bases from V and 9 bases from J, with 9 bases between. The CDR3 has 13 residues. Per the germline V gene, CDR1 is LGHNA and CDR2 is YNFKEQ. CDR3: CASSQDNGSEQFF. The CDR3 DNA is TGTGCCAGCAGCCAAGATAATGGGAGTGAGCAGTTCTTC.

The rearrangement joins TRBV6-4 to TRBJ2-1; 8 bases match TRBD1. The trim removed 6 bases at V and 4 bases at J, leaving 11 bases unmatched. Per germline, CDR1 MRHNA and CDR2 SNTAGT. This CDR3 has 16 residues. The CDR3 spells CASSLNDRGAYNEQFF. CDR3 sequence (DNA): TGTGCCAGCAGCCTCAACGACAGGGGTGCGTACAATGAGCAGTTCTTC.

The rearrangement links TRBV29-1 to TRBJ2-7, with TRBD2 identical over 12 bases. The CDR3 has 18 amino acids. The junction had 13 bases not matched to a gene; V was cut back by 1 base and J by 3 bases. Germline V gene data show CDR1 as SQVTM and CDR2 as ANQGSEA. This CDR3 is CSVEAQGRTSGMGYEQYF. The CDR3 DNA follows: TGCAGCGTTGAAGCCCAGGGCAGGACTAGCGGGATGGGCTACGAGCAGTACTTC.

This clone was counted between two and nine times. The rearrangement joins TRBV6-6 to TRBJ2-7; 8 bases fit TRBD2. V was pared by 6 bases and J by 1 base, with 8 bases of the junction left unmatched. CDR3 length: 15 amino acids. The germline V gene encodes CDR1 MNHNY and CDR2 SVGAGI (reference sequence). CDR3 bases: TGTGCCAGCAGGCCACTAGCGGAGGGTTCCTACGAGCAGTACTTC. Protein product: CASRPLAEGSYEQYF.

The chain couples TRBV9 to TRBJ2-1; 9 nucleotides match TRBD2. This CDR3 is built from 15 residues. The J segment lost 12 bases and the V segment lost 3 bases, leaving 13 bases of the junction unmatched. CDR1 SGDLS and CDR2 YYNGEE come from the germline V gene. CDR3 coding DNA: TGTGCCAGCAGCGCCCCGACTAGCGGATCCGAAGGGCAGTTCTTC. It encodes CASSAPTSGSEGQFF.

This chain connects TRBV10-3 to TRBJ2-1; tentative D call: TRBD1 (6 bases). Trimming took off 7 bases at V and 8 bases at J, with 9 bases between the two ends. Germline V gene sequence: CDR1 ENHRY, CDR2 SYGVKD. This CDR3 has 11 residues. DNA of the CDR3: TGTGCCATCACACAGGGTGATGAGCAGTTCTTC. This sequence encodes CAITQGDEQFF.

V and J are TRBV18 and TRBJ2-1; unclear D gene. The CDR3 totals 12 residues. Trimming removed 4 bases at V and 7 bases at J, with 8 bases between. From germline, CDR1 is KGHSH and CDR2 LQKENI. CDR3 bases: TGTGCCAGCTCACAGGAGAGGAATGAGCAGTTCTTC. This gives the protein CASSQERNEQFF. The full variable domain, completed using reference TRBV18 and TRBJ2-1, is NAGVMQNPRHLVRRRGQEARLRCSPMKGHSHVYWYRQLPEEGLKFMVYLQKENIIDESGMPKERFSAEFPKEGPSILRIQQVVRGDSAAYFCASSQERNEQFFGPGTRLTVL.

V and J are TRBV7-8 and TRBJ2-5; D might be TRBD2 (6 bases). The germline V gene has CDR1 SGHVS and CDR2 FQNEAQ. V was trimmed by 7 bases and J by 1 base, leaving 13 bases between them. The CDR3 sequence is 14 residues long. CDR3 in amino acids: CASKRGTVQETQYF. The CDR3 DNA reads TGTGCCAGCAAACGGGGGACGGTCCAAGAGACCCAGTACTTC.

This clone was observed a few times. The rearrangement joins TRBV4-1 to TRBJ2-1; TRBD1 agrees at 7 bases. This CDR3 comprises 16 residues. Looked up from germline, CDR1 is MGHRA and CDR2 is YSYEKL. The trim removed 3 bases at V and 8 bases at J, leaving 13 bases unmatched. CDR3 residues: CASSHTRTGSLDEQFF. The DNA of the CDR3 is TGCGCCAGCAGCCATACTCGGACAGGTTCACTCGATGAGCAGTTCTTC.

This clone has just one count. The V gene is TRBV9, the J gene TRBJ2-7; D perhaps matches TRBD2 (6 bases). The V and J ends lost 0 bases and 4 bases respectively, with 8 bases between them. CDR3 length equals 13 residues. In germline, CDR1 is SGDLS, CDR2 YYNGEE. In nucleotides, the CDR3 is TGTGCCAGCAGCGTAGATGGGGGGTACGAGCAGTACTTC. Protein sequence: CASSVDGGYEQYF. The full variable domain, rest sourced from reference TRBV9 and TRBJ2-7, is DSGVTQTPKHLITATGQRVTLRCSPRSGDLSVYWYQQSLDQGLQFLIQYYNGEERAKGNILERFSAQQFPDLHSELNLSSLELGDSALYFCASSVDGGYEQYFGPGTRLTVT.

The CDR3 sequence is CASSARTASSSYEQYF. In DNA, the CDR3 is TGTGCCAGCAGTGCCCGGACAGCCTCTAGCTCCTACGAGCAGTACTTC. The gene calls are TRBV6-1 and TRBJ2-7; tentative D call: TRBD1 (6 bases). This CDR3 has 16 amino acids. Germline CDR1 and CDR2: MNHNS and SASEGT. V was cut by 4 bases and J by 0 bases, with 16 bases left in between.

The V gene is TRBV27, the J gene TRBJ2-2; 10 bases map to TRBD1. CDR1 MNHEY and CDR2 SMNVEV come from the germline V gene (reference sequence). The CDR3 is 16 amino acids. The trim removed 7 bases at V and 1 base at J, leaving 6 bases unmatched. The CDR3 region is CASTNDRGRNTGELFF. CDR3 nucleotide sequence: TGTGCCAGCACCAACGACAGGGGGCGGAACACCGGGGAGCTGTTTTTT.

The genes are TRBV5-1 and TRBJ1-2; D ambiguous. Trimming shortened V by 0 bases and J by 8 bases, and 8 bases separated the two germline ends. This CDR3 spans 12 amino acids. Looked up from germline, CDR1 is SGHRS and CDR2 is YFSETQ. In DNA, the CDR3 is TGCGCCAGCAGCTTGGAGAGCCGGGGCTACACCTTC. This gives the protein CASSLESRGYTF.

This clone came up a few times. The V gene is TRBV10-3, the J gene TRBJ2-7, with D possibly being TRBD2 (6 bases). Trimming shortened V by 2 bases and J by 6 bases, and 8 bases separated the two germline ends. CDR1 and CDR2 (germline): ENHRY, SYGVKD. CDR3 length: 12 residues. The CDR3 nucleotides read TGTGCCATCAGTGAGCGGGAGCTCGAGCAGTACTTC. It yields the protein CAISERELEQYF.

This rearrangement joins TRBV10-3 to TRBJ1-2, with 9 bases fitting TRBD1. Trimming took 3 bases from V and 8 from J; bases not matched to a gene: 7. The V gene's germline CDR1 is ENHRY and CDR2 SYGVKD. The CDR3 covers 14 residues. This chain's CDR3 is CAISDPGQGGGYTF. The CDR3 DNA is TGTGCCATCAGTGATCCGGGACAGGGTGGAGGCTACACCTTC.

The genes are TRBV19 and TRBJ2-7, with 14 bases that match TRBD2. The CDR3 consists of 16 residues. Per the germline V gene, CDR1 is LNHDA and CDR2 is SQIVND (reference sequence). V trimming: 4 bases; J trimming: 3 bases; junction bases outside the gene matches: 5. This CDR3 reads CASSKTSGRADYEQYF. In nucleotides, the CDR3 is TGTGCCAGTAGTAAGACTAGCGGGAGGGCCGACTACGAGCAGTACTTC.

The V and J genes are TRBV7-3 and TRBJ2-7; 7 nucleotides line up with TRBD1. Germline V CDR1 and CDR2: SGHTA, FQGTGA. Germline trimming cut 0 bases from V and 6 bases from J; bases unmatched to any gene: 2. The CDR3 consists of 13 residues. CDR3: CASSLTPGGEQYF. CDR3 nucleotides: TGTGCCAGCAGCTTAACCCCAGGGGGCGAGCAGTACTTC.

The genes are TRBV24-1 and TRBJ2-1; tentative D call: TRBD1 (5 bases). This CDR3 has 14 residues. Trimming removed 0 bases from V and 7 bases from J, with 9 bases in between. From germline, CDR1 is KGHDR and CDR2 SFDVKD. CDR3 DNA: TGTGCCACCAGTGATTTGGGCAGGGTGAATGAGCAGTTCTTC. It codes for CATSDLGRVNEQFF.

The chain carries TRBV18 and TRBJ1-2, with D possibly matching TRBD1 (5 bases). Germline values: CDR1 KGHSH, CDR2 LQKENI. The V end was cut by 3 bases, the J end by 7 bases, with 9 bases between. CDR3 length: 12 amino acids. The CDR3 bases are TGTGCCAGCTCACCTAGACAGTCTGGCTACACCTTC. It is translated as CASSPRQSGYTF.

The chain employs TRBV30 and TRBJ2-3; TRBD2 agrees at 9 bases. This CDR3 contains 16 residues. The junction had 14 bases not matched to a gene; V was cut back by 5 bases and J by 5 bases. Germline CDR1 is GTSNPN and CDR2 is SVGIG (reference sequence). The CDR3 spells CAWAGGGRARLDTQYF. CDR3 nucleotides: TGTGCCTGGGCCGGGGGCGGGAGGGCCCGTTTAGATACGCAGTATTTT.

The V and J genes are TRBV27 and TRBJ2-7, with D tentatively TRBD1 (5 bases). The V gene lost 0 bases and the J gene lost 3 bases, with 18 bases spanning the gap. The V gene's germline CDR1 is MNHEY and CDR2 SMNVEV (reference sequence). This CDR3 contains 17 residues. The chain's CDR3 is CASSLSKVQGNLYEQYF. For the CDR3, the DNA is TGTGCCAGCAGTTTATCGAAGGTGCAGGGTAACCTCTACGAGCAGTACTTC.

The chain carries TRBV5-4 and TRBJ2-7, with no clear D. The V gene lost 2 bases and the J gene lost 0 bases, with 9 bases spanning the gap. This CDR3 region has 14 residues. The germline gives CDR1 SGHNT, CDR2 YYREEE (reference sequence). CDR3 region: CASSFYGGSYEQYF. The CDR3 DNA reads as TGTGCCAGCAGCTTTTACGGTGGCTCCTACGAGCAGTACTTC.

CDR3 in amino acids: CASSIGSARETQYF. CDR3 nucleotides: TGTGCCAGTAGTATTGGATCAGCGAGAGAGACCCAGTACTTC. The chain combines TRBV19 with TRBJ2-5; D unclear. The CDR3 length is 14 residues. Germline V gene lookup returns CDR1 LNHDA and CDR2 SQIVND (reference sequence). The ends were cut back, 3 bases at V and 4 bases at J, with 12 bases in the middle.

The CDR3 DNA follows: TGTGCCAGCACCACAGGGGACTGGACTGACACTGAAGCTTTCTTT. Translation: CASTTGDWTDTEAFF. The chain recombines TRBV21-1 with TRBJ1-1; TRBD1, the table's D call, lacks a check against the DNA. TRBV21-1 is listed as a pseudogene. The length of the CDR3 is 15 residues.